These 20 T cell receptor beta chains share one sample of origin, sequenced in a study of blood T cell repertoires in COVID-19. Data came from immunoSEQ multiplex PCR; TCRdb stores just in-frame clones and leaves some out. The repertoire holds about 80,000 clones, around 89% seen once, with almost 7% in the top ten. Sequencing was carried out using peripheral blood. The receptors come from a woman at least 80 years old with acute or convalescent COVID-19.

The chain uses TRBV4-3 and TRBJ1-1, with D perhaps TRBD1 (5 bases). Germline CDR1 LGHNA, CDR2 YSLEER. This CDR3 has 16 amino acids. Deletions cut 0 bases from V and 1 base from J, with 12 bases between. DNA for the CDR3: TGCGCCAGCAGCCAAGATTTCGGGGGACGGAACACTGAAGCTTTCTTT. The encoded protein is CASSQDFGGRNTEAFF.

This clone was seen once. The gene calls are TRBV6-2 or TRBV6-3 and TRBJ2-7; 9 positions agree with TRBD2. This CDR3 spans 14 amino acids. Losses at the gene ends were 6 bases for V and 3 bases for J; bases not matched to a gene: 6. Germline CDR1 is MNHEY and CDR2 is SVGEGT. The CDR3 spells CASSQSAGGYEQYF. Written as DNA, the CDR3 is TGTGCCAGCAGCCAATCAGCGGGGGGCTACGAGCAGTACTTC.

The chain has TRBV2 and TRBJ2-1, with a tentative D call TRBD2 (5 bases). Trimming stripped 6 bases from V and 9 bases from J, with 18 bases between. This CDR3 is 14 amino acids long. CDR1 SNHLY and CDR2 FYNNEI come from the germline V gene. CDR3 sequence (DNA): TGTGCCAGCAGGGTGAACCTCGGTGCGGGTGAGCAGTTCTTC. This gives the protein CASRVNLGAGEQFF.

J is TRBJ2-2 and V is TRBV9; D remains unclear. The CDR3 sequence is 14 residues long. V was clipped by 5 bases and J by 4 bases, with 12 bases between them. Germline V gene data show CDR1 as SGDLS and CDR2 as YYNGEE. CDR3 in DNA: TGTGCCAGCAGTCCCGACACCTTCACCGGGGAGCTGTTTTTT. This gives the protein CASSPDTFTGELFF. The variable domain in full, completed from reference TRBV9 and TRBJ2-2, reads DSGVTQTPKHLITATGQRVTLRCSPRSGDLSVYWYQQSLDQGLQFLIQYYNGEERAKGNILERFSAQQFPDLHSELNLSSLELGDSALYFCASSPDTFTGELFFGEGSRLTVL.

The V call is TRBV10-3, the J call TRBJ2-7; perhaps TRBD2 as D (5 bases). The V gene's germline CDR1 is ENHRY and CDR2 SYGVKD. The V and J ends lost 10 bases and 3 bases respectively, with 16 bases between them. The CDR3 runs 13 residues. CDR3 sequence reads: CATNPGNGYEQYF. The DNA of the CDR3 is TGTGCCACCAACCCGGGAAATGGCTACGAGCAGTACTTC.

This chain uses TRBV21-1 with TRBJ2-3; the D call of TRBD2 is as the table states it, not checked on the DNA. TRBV21-1 is listed as a pseudogene. The CDR3 runs to 16 residues. The CDR3 bases are TGTGCCAGCAGCGCCAACGGGGTCGGGTACACAGATACGCAGTATTTT. This translates into CASSANGVGYTDTQYF.

The rearrangement joins TRBV4-1 to TRBJ1-6, with D tentatively TRBD1 (6 bases). Deletions cut 1 base from V and 11 bases from J, with 15 bases between. Germline V CDR1 and CDR2: MGHRA, YSYEKL. CDR3 length: 15 residues. The CDR3 reads CASSQVIQGIPPLHF. In DNA, the CDR3 is TGCGCCAGCAGCCAAGTCATACAGGGAATTCCACCCCTCCACTTT.

This clone occurred once. This chain uses TRBV5-1 with TRBJ1-2, with 8 bases fitting TRBD1. CDR1 and CDR2 from the germline V gene are SGHRS and YFSETQ. J gave up 7 bases and V 6 bases, and 20 bases lay outside the gene matches. This CDR3 spans 17 amino acids. CDR3 coding DNA: TGCGCCAGCACCACCGGGACGAGCGCAGGGGGCTTGCGTGGCTACACCTTC. Translating gives CASTTGTSAGGLRGYTF.

The chain recombines TRBV6-2 or TRBV6-3 with TRBJ2-7; perhaps TRBD2 as D (6 bases). Germline V lookup: CDR1 MNHEY, CDR2 SVGEGT. This CDR3 comprises 14 residues. V was shortened by 6 bases and J by 2 bases, with 14 bases between the two germline ends. CDR3 sequence: CASSPGTVTYEQYF. Written as DNA, the CDR3 is TGTGCCAGCAGCCCCGGGACTGTCACCTACGAGCAGTACTTC.

The chain recombines TRBV6-5 with TRBJ2-2, with 7 bases matching TRBD1. This CDR3 comprises 14 residues. The trim removed 6 bases at V and 4 bases at J, leaving 5 bases unmatched. Germline CDR1 reads MNHEY; CDR2 reads SVGAGI. This CDR3 is CASRTGAVTGELFF. CDR3 bases: TGTGCCAGCAGAACAGGGGCGGTCACCGGGGAGCTGTTTTTT.

This clone came up a few times. The chain combines TRBV5-1 with TRBJ2-7, with 9 bases identical to TRBD2. CDR3 length: 16 amino acids. Germline values: CDR1 SGHRS, CDR2 YFSETQ. J gave up 6 bases and V 3 bases, and 13 bases lay outside the gene matches. The CDR3 nucleotides read TGCGCCAGCAGCTCCACCCTGCGGACTAGCGTTGGCGAGCAGTACTTC. This codes for CASSSTLRTSVGEQYF.

The genes are TRBV5-1 and TRBJ2-1; possible D gene TRBD2, 6 bases. V gave up 3 bases and J gave up 7 bases, with 14 bases separating them. Per the germline V gene, CDR1 is SGHRS and CDR2 is YFSETQ. The CDR3 runs to 14 residues. The DNA for the CDR3 is TGCGCCAGCAGCTCCCCGACTAGAAGAAATGAGCAGTTCTTC. It encodes CASSSPTRRNEQFF.

This chain uses TRBV7-9 with TRBJ1-5, with 9 nucleotides matching TRBD1. Germline trimming cut 4 bases from V and 4 bases from J; bases unmatched to any gene: 2. The CDR3 loop spans 14 amino acids. CDR1 and CDR2 (germline): SEHNR, FQNEAQ (reference sequence). CDR3 bases: TGTGCCAGCAGCTACGGGACAGGGAATCAGCCCCAGCATTTT. This encodes CASSYGTGNQPQHF.

The rearrangement joins TRBV11-1 to TRBJ2-7, with D possibly matching TRBD1 (6 bases). Trimming removed 1 base at V and 7 bases at J, with 11 bases between. Germline V gives CDR1 SGHAT, CDR2 FQDESV (reference sequence). This CDR3 is 13 amino acids long. The CDR3 sequence: CASSLGGGWEQYF. CDR3 bases: TGTGCCAGCAGCTTAGGAGGGGGTTGGGAGCAGTACTTC.

V usage is TRBV5-5 and J usage is TRBJ1-6; 8 nucleotides agree with TRBD1. The length of the CDR3 is 14 residues. Germline assignment: CDR1 SGHKS and CDR2 YYEKEE (reference sequence). Trimming removed 3 bases from V and 9 bases from J; junction bases left unmatched: 5. The CDR3 loop reads CASSSGTGGSPLHF. The CDR3 DNA sequence: TGTGCCAGCAGCTCCGGGACAGGAGGTTCACCCCTCCACTTT.

This sequence joins TRBV19 and TRBJ1-2, with 10 nucleotides matching TRBD1. V dropped 7 bases and J dropped 8; count of bases not matched to a gene: 10. Germline CDR1 is LNHDA and CDR2 is SQIVND (reference sequence). The CDR3 length is 14 residues. CDR3 sequence reads: CASTVRQGADGYTF. CDR3 sequence (DNA): TGTGCCAGTACCGTCCGACAGGGGGCGGACGGCTACACCTTC.

This clone appeared a few times. The chain employs TRBV7-9 and TRBJ2-7, with 8 positions matching TRBD1. The V gene end was trimmed by 8 bases and the J gene end by 2 bases; junction bases not matched to a gene: 5. Germline V gives CDR1 SEHNR, CDR2 FQNEAQ (reference sequence). This CDR3 has 13 amino acids. CDR3 bases: TGTGCCAGCGGGGGACAGGATGCCTACGAGCAGTACTTC. It yields the protein CASGGQDAYEQYF.

This sequence joins TRBV6-5 and TRBJ1-2; TRBD1 matches at 10 bases. V lost 2 bases to trimming and J lost 4 bases; unmatched junction nucleotides: 4. CDR1 and CDR2 from the germline V gene are MNHEY and SVGAGI. The length of the CDR3 is 15 residues. CDR3: CASSYGQGGIYGYTF. The CDR3 DNA follows: TGTGCCAGCAGTTACGGACAGGGGGGGATCTATGGCTACACCTTC.

The chain couples TRBV6-2 or TRBV6-3 to TRBJ2-5; maybe TRBD1 (6 bases). V was cut by 2 bases and J by 7 bases, with 11 bases left in between. CDR3 length equals 13 residues. CDR1 is MNHEY, CDR2 SVGEGT, per germline. CDR3 region: CASSYHREGTQYF. The CDR3 DNA reads TGTGCCAGCAGTTACCACAGGGAAGGGACCCAGTACTTC.

The chain uses TRBV4-2 and TRBJ1-2, with D hard to call. V lost 6 bases and J lost 4, with 12 bases in between. CDR3 length: 13 residues. Germline-derived CDR1 and CDR2 are LGHNA and YNFKEQ. This CDR3 is CASRTESAYGYTF. For the CDR3, the DNA is TGTGCCAGCAGAACAGAGAGTGCCTATGGCTACACCTTC.